This entry describes one TCR beta chain. This record belongs to a study of CXCR3-negative and CXCR3-positive naive CD8 T cells. UMI-labeled 5' RACE TRB cDNA libraries were prepared from the cells. For each CDR3 protein, TCRdb gives one entry from its re-call of the 5' RACE reads, without DNA. Here the sample table reports approximately 52,000 distinct CDR3 sequences. The V gene's germline CDR1 is SGHTA and CDR2 FQGNSA. The CDR3 is made up of 14 amino acids. This TCR derives from a human donor in good health. Some clones in this sample may be carry-over from other donors' samples. The sequencing sample was made of memory CD8+ T cells from blood. This chain connects TRBV7-2 to TRBJ2-3. This CDR3 reads CASSLRGRTDTQYF.